The 12 T cell receptor beta chains presented below share a single source sample, sequenced in a study of T cell responses to AZD1222 COVID-19 vaccine. Only in-frame clones appear in the TCRdb table, and some are missing; sequencing was by immunoSEQ multiplex PCR. The sample lists tens of thousands of clones, under 95% seen once, with 5.2% in the top ten. The material was peripheral blood, obtained on day 0 of MenACWY control vaccination. Receptors originate from an adult in good health.

The chain couples TRBV15 to TRBJ1-4; D may be TRBD1 (5 bases). Trimming took 5 bases from V and 4 from J, leaving 20 bases between them. CDR1 is LNHNV and CDR2 is YYDKDF in the germline V gene (reference sequence). This CDR3 has 17 amino acids. CDR3 sequence reads: CATSGSQGTTSNEKLFF. The CDR3 DNA sequence: TGTGCCACCAGCGGGAGCCAAGGGACTACGAGTAATGAAAAACTGTTTTTT.

The chain recombines TRBV5-6 with TRBJ2-5, with unresolved D. The better agreement between TRBJ2-7 and the DNA end casts doubt on the J call. In germline, CDR1 is SGHDT, CDR2 YYEEEE. CDR3 length equals 15 residues. Written as DNA, the CDR3 is TGTGCCAGCAGCTTGGTGGGCGGAATCTCCTACGAGCAGTACTTC. It yields the protein CASSLVGGISYEQYF.

The gene calls are TRBV15 and TRBJ2-3; D is uncertain. This CDR3 has 11 amino acids. Trimming cost V 5 bases and J 3 bases, with 3 bases left between them. Germline V gene sequence: CDR1 LNHNV, CDR2 YYDKDF (reference sequence). For the CDR3, the DNA is TGTGCCACCAGCGGAACAGATACGCAGTATTTT. Protein product: CATSGTDTQYF.

V is TRBV5-1 and J is TRBJ2-2; 7 bases line up with TRBD2. The CDR3 length is 14 residues. Trimming took 2 bases from V and 4 from J; bases not matched to a gene: 2. The germline V gene has CDR1 SGHRS and CDR2 YFSETQ. CDR3 region: CASSLAGSTGELFF. CDR3 coding DNA: TGCGCCAGCAGCTTAGCGGGGAGCACCGGGGAGCTGTTTTTT.

This chain connects TRBV2 to TRBJ1-2; D uncertain. V dropped 4 bases and J dropped 7 bases, with 16 bases sitting between them. Germline V CDR1 and CDR2: SNHLY, FYNNEI. There are 14 residues in the CDR3. The CDR3 is CASSVLTTNTGYTF. CDR3 sequence (DNA): TGTGCCAGCAGTGTTCTTACCACGAATACTGGCTACACCTTC.

This rearrangement joins TRBV7-2 to TRBJ2-2; 7 bases match TRBD2. The CDR3 has 15 residues. V dropped 2 bases and J dropped 6; count of bases not matched to a gene: 6. The germline V gene has CDR1 SGHTA and CDR2 FQGNSA. The DNA of the CDR3 is TGTGCCAGCAGCTTATGGAGCGGGGCGGCCGGGGAGCTGTTTTTT. Translating it yields CASSLWSGAAGELFF.

V usage is TRBV19 and J usage is TRBJ1-5; D is uncertain. There are 14 residues in the CDR3. Looked up from germline, CDR1 is LNHDA and CDR2 is SQIVND (reference sequence). The V and J ends lost 9 bases and 0 bases respectively, with 12 bases between them. The CDR3 is CASFNYNSNQPQHF. The CDR3 DNA sequence: TGTGCCAGCTTCAATTACAATAGCAATCAGCCCCAGCATTTT.

The gene calls are TRBV7-8 and TRBJ2-5; tentative D call: TRBD2 (6 bases). Germline lookup yields CDR1 SGHVS and CDR2 FQNEAQ. The CDR3 length is 15 residues. Trimming took off 6 bases at V and 2 bases at J, with 16 bases between the two ends. This CDR3 is CASSVSSALQETQYF. The CDR3 nucleotides are TGTGCCAGCAGTGTTTCTAGCGCCCTTCAAGAGACCCAGTACTTC.

This clone appeared a few times. The CDR3 loop reads CASSQDLAGSYNSPLHF. CDR3 DNA: TGCGCCAGCAGCCAAGATCTGGCAGGGTCCTATAATTCACCCCTCCACTTT. The V call is TRBV4-3, the J call TRBJ1-6; TRBD1 might be the D (5 bases). Germline V gene lookup returns CDR1 LGHNA and CDR2 YSLEER. The CDR3 is 17 amino acids. The V end lost 0 bases, the J end lost 1 base, and 10 bases lay between the germline ends.

Details on this clone: One junction end does not reproduce the germline sequence, and a read error may be involved. The chain carries TRBV2 and TRBJ1-4; no clear D. Germline values: CDR1 SNHLY, CDR2 FYNNEI. CDR3 length: 15 residues. The CDR3 loop reads CASSEGRLTNEKLFF. As DNA, the CDR3 is TGTGCCAGCAGCGAAGGACGGCTAACTAATGAAAAACTGTTTTTT.

The J gene is TRBJ2-2, the V gene TRBV25-1, with 10 bases identical to TRBD1. The V segment lost 4 bases and the J segment 5 bases; nucleotides outside the gene matches: 7. Germline CDR1 and CDR2: MGHDK and SYGVNS. CDR3 length: 16 residues. CDR3 amino acids: CASSAPGTGVTGELFF. The DNA for the CDR3 is TGTGCCAGCAGTGCGCCCGGGACAGGGGTTACCGGGGAGCTGTTTTTT. Full variable domain (remainder filled in from reference TRBV25-1 and TRBJ2-2): EADIYQTPRYLVIGTGKKITLECSQTMGHDKMYWYQQDPGMELHLIHYSYGVNSTEKGDLSSESTVSRIRTEHFPLTLESARPSHTSQYLCASSAPGTGVTGELFFGEGSRLTVL.

The genes are TRBV7-8 and TRBJ2-5; TRBD2 is a possible D gene (7 bases). V was cut by 5 bases and J by 5 bases, with 18 bases left in between. The germline CDR1 and CDR2 sequences are SGHVS and FQNEAQ. The CDR3 is made up of 15 amino acids. CDR3 in amino acids: CASSPSGGGRETQYF. The CDR3 region has the DNA TGTGCCAGCAGCCCATCCGGCGGGGGCCGGGAGACCCAGTACTTC.